This T cell receptor (beta chain) is from a study of human T cells and chemical hapten exposure (dated by TCRdb to the early 2020s). General notes on the study: For sensitization, 2% DPC in acetone was applied to a 2 cm by 2 cm area of upper inner arm skin. Patch testing was done on the upper back using Finn chambers containing 0.01% DPC, and results were scored after 6 days according to International Contact Dermatitis Research Group standards. The patient cohort, mostly female, included alopecia areata with under or over 50% scalp involvement, alopecia totalis and alopecia universalis. Weekly therapeutic DPC doses were additionally applied to the scalp of patients throughout the approximately 24-week study period. The study tracked peripheral blood TCR repertoire changes in vivo during primary and secondary sensitization to the hapten diphenylcyclopropenone (DPC) in alopecia patients. Libraries were pooled for sequencing, and variation in per-sample TCR yields was attributed mainly to small differences in library volumes within the pool. Twenty-nine alopecia patients provided blood for TCR sequencing at one to four time points (pre-sensitization, 2, 6 and 24 weeks). Blood was sampled from patients pre-sensitization (week 0) and at 2, 6 and about 24 weeks after DPC sensitization.

Receptor libraries were prepared by RACE. This sample was sequenced with a NextSeq 500. During library preparation, unique molecular identifiers were attached to individual cDNA molecules so that TCRs could be counted quantitatively and reproducibly. Each blood RNA sample was used to sequence both TCR alpha and TCR beta chains. The source study handled its data this way. The median number of TCRs per sample was approximately 93,000, ranging from roughly 20,000 to 690,600. The Decombinator software suite was used to annotate V, J and CDR3 in the TCR reads. Every sample was subsampled to the same number of TCRs (28,000) for the PS versus PT1 abundance plots. Expanded TCRs were defined as absent before sensitization and observed at least eight times at the 2-week time point. Using fastp at Q25 and MiXCR, TCRdb reprocessed the public reads and kept productive beta chains. One record per CDR3 amino acid sequence lists the most common genes and DNA. For this entry, the V and J calls and clone size follow TCRdb and not the study's own pipeline. This sample gives 180,000 or so distinct CDR3 sequences in total; roughly 15% of them show up just once. The top ten clonotypes cover 1.5% to 2% of the sample.

Per the germline V gene (reference sequence), MNHEY is the CDR1 and SMNVEV is the CDR2. The V end loses 8 bases and the J end loses 3 bases, and a stretch of 16 bases separates them. The CDR3 runs 14 amino acids, cysteine and phenylalanine included. This entry keeps only the CDR3 DNA: 42 bases, framed from base 1. Results the study describes overall, beyond this receptor: The number of PT1 expanded TCRs positively correlated with patch test score, significant at thresholds 8, 16 and 32 but not 4. Because all patients had alopecia, a presumed autoimmune disease, the immune response of the patients might differ from that of healthy individuals. Significantly more large CDR3 similarity clusters were formed by expanded TCRs than by pre-sensitization or healthy control sets, consistent with antigen-driven responses. The number of TCRs above 1 in 1000 frequency did not change with DPC sensitization; there was no evidence of global repertoire structure alterations. Repeated subsampling changed both the strength of the expansion versus patch-test correlation and the threshold at which the correlation became significant.

As to this clonotype: Its cognate antigen has yet to be identified. No clone much larger than this one lies a single base away; base qualities are absent.

The time point label for this specimen denotes: patch test 1, 2 weeks after DPC sensitization. What the treatment or condition label conveys for this sample: therapeutic diphenylcyclopropenone sensitization with weekly scalp DPC. Blood at each patch-test visit was drawn before the patch test was applied. Patients were considered eligible if aged 18 to 70, diagnosed with alopecia and deemed suitable for DPC therapy, and patients were excluded if pregnant. Total RNA was extracted from unfractionated whole blood collected in Tempus Blood RNA tubes. This specimen consisted of whole blood, obtained in connection with sensitization to the hapten diphenylcyclopropenone (DPC). The chain employs TRBV27 and TRBJ1-1; the D segment could be TRBD1, given 6 matching bases. The TCR sequence derives from a woman aged 25 to 39 with alopecia areata. Some clones in this sample may be carry-over from other donors' samples. In nucleotide form, the sequence is TGTGCCAGCCGAGGAGGGGGGTGGGACACTGAAGCTTTCTTT. Its product reads: CASRGGGWDTEAFF.